The present entry profiles one T cell receptor (beta chain) with its context. Its target is unknown. The sample comes from a study of regulatory T cells in long-lasting Graves disease. Study as a whole: Graves' patients, newly diagnosed, had taken antithyroid drugs under 3 months.

Libraries of TCR beta came from iRepertoire HTBI primers plus Arm-PCR of CDR3 regions. Via MiXCR, TCRdb re-called the multiplex PCR reads, giving one row per CDR3 protein. The data contain about 620,000 distinct CDR3 sequences, roughly 15% of them seen just once; the ten biggest clones take up more than 15%. Study-wide points: Among persistent patients, a larger number of public clonotypes were shared (2,741) than among newly diagnosed patients (just over 950). The researchers studied only peripheral blood, not thyroid tissue.

Time point denoted: newly diagnosed GD, antithyroid drugs for less than 3 months. PBMC RNA was the source of the TCR library. Trimming at V came to 4 bases and at J to 7 bases, leaving 15 bases not matched to a gene. Germline-derived CDR1 and CDR2 are DFQATT and SNEGSKA (reference sequence). The CDR3 consists of 16 residues. The same sample was also used in a study of T cells in Graves' hyperthyroidism and ophthalmopathy. That study reports: Researchers ran a first-round RT-PCR on the TCR CDR3 using the HTBI primer set.

The genes are TRBV20-1 and TRBJ2-3, with 9 bases aligning to TRBD2. Specimen: peripheral blood mononuclear cells (PBMCs), collected at new diagnosis, from a patient treated with antithyroid drugs. This clonotype was obtained from a woman in her thirties with Graves disease. The CDR3 here is CSAIDTGGTSLYTQYF. In DNA, the CDR3 is TGCAGTGCTATTGATACAGGAGGGACTAGCCTTTATACGCAGTATTTT.